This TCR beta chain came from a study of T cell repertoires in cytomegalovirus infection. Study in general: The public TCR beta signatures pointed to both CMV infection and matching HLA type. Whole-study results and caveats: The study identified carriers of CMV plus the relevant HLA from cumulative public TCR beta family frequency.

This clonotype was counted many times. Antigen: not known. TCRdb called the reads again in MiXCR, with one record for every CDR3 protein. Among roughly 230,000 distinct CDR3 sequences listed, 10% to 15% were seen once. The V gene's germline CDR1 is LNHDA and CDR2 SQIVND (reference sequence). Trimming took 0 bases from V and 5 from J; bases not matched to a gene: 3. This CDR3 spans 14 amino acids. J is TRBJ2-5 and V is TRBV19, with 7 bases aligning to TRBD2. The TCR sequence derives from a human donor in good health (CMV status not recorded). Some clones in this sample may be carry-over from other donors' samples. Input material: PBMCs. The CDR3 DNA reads TGTGCCAGTAGTATAGAGGCGGGAGCGGAGACCCAGTACTTC. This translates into CASSIEAGAETQYF.